The 16 T cell receptor beta chains presented below share a single source sample, sequenced in a study of cytomegalovirus exposure and HLA in healthy donors. With 60 Vbeta and 13 Jbeta primers, the PCR was carried out. Generated by immunoSEQ multiplex PCR, the TCRdb table keeps only in-frame clones and is missing some. Here the sample spans tens of thousands of clones, about three quarters being singletons. The sample comprised PBMCs. The receptors derive from a woman aged 25 to 39 in good health and CMV-seropositive.

The chain carries TRBV6-1 and TRBJ2-5; possible D gene TRBD1, 6 bases. Per the germline V gene, CDR1 is MNHNS and CDR2 is SASEGT. The ends were cut back, 7 bases at V and 3 bases at J, with 18 bases in the middle. The CDR3 runs to 15 residues. CDR3: CASKGQPPGEETQYF. The CDR3 DNA follows: TGTGCCAGCAAGGGGCAGCCCCCAGGGGAAGAGACCCAGTACTTC.

V gene TRBV5-8 combines with J gene TRBJ2-7; the match to TRBD1 covers 12 bases. This CDR3 has 16 amino acids. The V segment lost 7 bases and the J segment 2 bases; nucleotides outside the gene matches: 10. Germline CDR1 is SGHTS and CDR2 is YDEGEE. As DNA, the CDR3 is TGTGCCAGCTTTGAGGCGGGGACAGGGGGCACCTACGAGCAGTACTTC. It codes for CASFEAGTGGTYEQYF. Filled out from reference TRBV5-8 and TRBJ2-7, the complete variable domain reads EAGVTQSPTHLIKTRGQQATLRCSPISGHTSVYWYQQALGLGLQFLLWYDEGEERNRGNFPPRFSGRQFPNYSSELNVNALELEDSALYLCASFEAGTGGTYEQYFGPGTRLTVT.

This chain connects TRBV13 to TRBJ2-1; D is uncertain. Germline assignment: CDR1 PRHDT and CDR2 FYEKMQ (reference sequence). The CDR3 consists of 12 residues. Trimming cost V 5 bases and J 10 bases, with 12 bases left between them. CDR3 sequence (DNA): TGTGCCAGCAGCGGCCCCGCCCCCGAGCAGTTCTTC. Amino acid sequence: CASSGPAPEQFF.

This chain joins TRBV10-2 and TRBJ2-7, with TRBD2 matching 7 bases. The ends lost 4 bases at V and 5 bases at J; junction bases unmatched: 5. The germline V gene has CDR1 WSHSY and CDR2 SAAADI. This CDR3 contains 13 residues. The CDR3 nucleotides are TGCGCCAGCAGTGTTGCGGGGGAGAACGAGCAGTACTTC. Protein sequence: CASSVAGENEQYF.

The chain recombines TRBV18 with TRBJ1-5; D remains unclear. CDR3 length equals 14 residues. The germline CDR1 and CDR2 sequences are KGHSH and LQKENI. V lost 3 bases to trimming and J lost 2 bases, with 8 bases between them. Here the CDR3 reads CASSPRIGNQPQHF. The CDR3 DNA is TGTGCCAGCTCACCGAGAATCGGCAATCAGCCCCAGCATTTT.

The chain combines TRBV9 with TRBJ2-1; 11 positions agree with TRBD2. V lost 4 bases and J lost 0; bases outside the gene matches: 12. The germline CDR1 and CDR2 sequences are SGDLS and YYNGEE. The CDR3 length is 19 residues. The CDR3 region is CASSPPGLAAHSSYNEQFF. In DNA form, the CDR3 reads TGTGCCAGCAGCCCGCCGGGACTAGCGGCTCATAGCTCCTACAATGAGCAGTTCTTC.

This rearrangement joins TRBV28 to TRBJ1-1, with a tentative D call TRBD1 (5 bases). Per the germline V gene, CDR1 is MDHEN and CDR2 is SYDVKM. This CDR3 is built from 13 residues. Trimming took 2 bases from V and 4 from J, leaving 8 bases between them. The DNA of the CDR3 is TGTGCCAGCAGTTTACCGGGGGGCACTGAAGCTTTCTTT. Translating gives CASSLPGGTEAFF.

The rearrangement links TRBV27 to TRBJ1-2, with a tentative D call TRBD1 (5 bases). V was pared by 6 bases and J by 7 bases, with 12 bases between. Germline loops: CDR1 MNHEY, CDR2 SMNVEV (reference sequence). This CDR3 is built from 12 residues. The CDR3 sequence: CASRLGRAGYTF. In DNA, the CDR3 is TGTGCCAGCAGATTGGGCAGGGCTGGCTACACCTTC.

This clone was seen only once. The genes are TRBV7-3 and TRBJ1-6; 9 bases match TRBD1. Germline trimming cut 3 bases from V and 7 bases from J; bases unmatched to any gene: 4. CDR3 length equals 15 residues. The V gene's germline CDR1 is SGHTA and CDR2 FQGTGA. The CDR3 coding sequence is TGTGCCAGCAGCTTCGGACAGGGGCAGAATTCACCCCTCCACTTT. Its protein product is CASSFGQGQNSPLHF. Full variable domain (rest looked up from reference TRBV7-3 and TRBJ1-6): GAGVSQTPSNKVTEKGKYVELRCDPISGHTALYWYRQSLGQGPEFLIYFQGTGAADDSGLPNDRFFAVRPEGSVSTLKIQRTERGDSAVYLCASSFGQGQNSPLHFGNGTRLTVT.

This clone appeared a few times. The chain employs TRBV25-1 and TRBJ1-1; D is perhaps TRBD1 (5 bases). This CDR3 has 13 residues. Germline values: CDR1 MGHDK, CDR2 SYGVNS. V lost 5 bases and J 4 bases, leaving 11 bases between the germline ends. As DNA, the CDR3 is TGTGCCAGCAGTTTGACAAGGGGCACTGAAGCTTTCTTT. Amino acids: CASSLTRGTEAFF.

The chain links TRBV7-6 to TRBJ2-7; 11 bases fit TRBD2. CDR3 length: 14 amino acids. Germline CDR1 is SGHVS and CDR2 is FNYEAQ. J was trimmed by 1 base and V by 6 bases; bases with no gene match: 2. The CDR3 region is CASRPSGGSYEQYF. The CDR3 DNA sequence: TGTGCCAGCAGACCTAGCGGGGGGTCCTACGAGCAGTACTTC.

CDR3 DNA sequence: TGCGCCAGCAGCAGGGGGACTAGCGGGATCCCAGATACGCAGTATTTT. Protein product: CASSRGTSGIPDTQYF. J is TRBJ2-3 and V is TRBV5-1, with 13 bases lining up with TRBD2. V dropped 4 bases and J dropped 4; count of bases not matched to a gene: 6. Germline values: CDR1 SGHRS, CDR2 YFSETQ. The CDR3 extends over 16 amino acids.

Concerning this clone itself: The junction does not match germline at one end; this may be a read error. The chain carries TRBV7-3 and TRBJ1-2; 7 nucleotides align to TRBD1. CDR3 length equals 16 residues. Looked up from germline, CDR1 is SGHTA and CDR2 is FQGTGA. This CDR3 reads CASSLTRDSNNYGYTF. Here the CDR3 DNA reads TGTGCCAGCAGCCTAACACGGGACAGTAATAACTATGGCTACACCTTC.

The genes are TRBV30 and TRBJ2-1; a weak D match, TRBD1 (6 bases). CDR1 GTSNPN and CDR2 SVGIG come from the germline V gene (reference sequence). The CDR3 contains 14 residues. V shed 4 bases and J shed 6 bases, with 16 bases lying between them. The CDR3 DNA follows: TGTGCCTGGAAAACAGGGCGGACATTCAATGAGCAGTTCTTC. It codes for CAWKTGRTFNEQFF.

This clone was seen just once. This rearrangement joins TRBV10-3 to TRBJ2-5; 9 bases match TRBD1. The germline gives CDR1 ENHRY, CDR2 SYGVKD. The CDR3 is 14 amino acids. V shed 6 bases and J 1 base; nucleotides not matched to a gene: 3. CDR3 bases: TGTGCCATCAGACAGGGGGCCCTCCAAGAGACCCAGTACTTC. This encodes CAIRQGALQETQYF.

This clone was found a few times. V is TRBV5-4 and J is TRBJ2-6; D remains ambiguous. V was pared by 4 bases and J by 3 bases, with 5 bases between. Germline V gene data show CDR1 as SGHNT and CDR2 as YYREEE (reference sequence). There are 13 residues in the CDR3. CDR3 in DNA: TGTGCCAGCAGCAGAGTTGGGGCCAACGTCCTGACTTTC. The encoded protein is CASSRVGANVLTF.